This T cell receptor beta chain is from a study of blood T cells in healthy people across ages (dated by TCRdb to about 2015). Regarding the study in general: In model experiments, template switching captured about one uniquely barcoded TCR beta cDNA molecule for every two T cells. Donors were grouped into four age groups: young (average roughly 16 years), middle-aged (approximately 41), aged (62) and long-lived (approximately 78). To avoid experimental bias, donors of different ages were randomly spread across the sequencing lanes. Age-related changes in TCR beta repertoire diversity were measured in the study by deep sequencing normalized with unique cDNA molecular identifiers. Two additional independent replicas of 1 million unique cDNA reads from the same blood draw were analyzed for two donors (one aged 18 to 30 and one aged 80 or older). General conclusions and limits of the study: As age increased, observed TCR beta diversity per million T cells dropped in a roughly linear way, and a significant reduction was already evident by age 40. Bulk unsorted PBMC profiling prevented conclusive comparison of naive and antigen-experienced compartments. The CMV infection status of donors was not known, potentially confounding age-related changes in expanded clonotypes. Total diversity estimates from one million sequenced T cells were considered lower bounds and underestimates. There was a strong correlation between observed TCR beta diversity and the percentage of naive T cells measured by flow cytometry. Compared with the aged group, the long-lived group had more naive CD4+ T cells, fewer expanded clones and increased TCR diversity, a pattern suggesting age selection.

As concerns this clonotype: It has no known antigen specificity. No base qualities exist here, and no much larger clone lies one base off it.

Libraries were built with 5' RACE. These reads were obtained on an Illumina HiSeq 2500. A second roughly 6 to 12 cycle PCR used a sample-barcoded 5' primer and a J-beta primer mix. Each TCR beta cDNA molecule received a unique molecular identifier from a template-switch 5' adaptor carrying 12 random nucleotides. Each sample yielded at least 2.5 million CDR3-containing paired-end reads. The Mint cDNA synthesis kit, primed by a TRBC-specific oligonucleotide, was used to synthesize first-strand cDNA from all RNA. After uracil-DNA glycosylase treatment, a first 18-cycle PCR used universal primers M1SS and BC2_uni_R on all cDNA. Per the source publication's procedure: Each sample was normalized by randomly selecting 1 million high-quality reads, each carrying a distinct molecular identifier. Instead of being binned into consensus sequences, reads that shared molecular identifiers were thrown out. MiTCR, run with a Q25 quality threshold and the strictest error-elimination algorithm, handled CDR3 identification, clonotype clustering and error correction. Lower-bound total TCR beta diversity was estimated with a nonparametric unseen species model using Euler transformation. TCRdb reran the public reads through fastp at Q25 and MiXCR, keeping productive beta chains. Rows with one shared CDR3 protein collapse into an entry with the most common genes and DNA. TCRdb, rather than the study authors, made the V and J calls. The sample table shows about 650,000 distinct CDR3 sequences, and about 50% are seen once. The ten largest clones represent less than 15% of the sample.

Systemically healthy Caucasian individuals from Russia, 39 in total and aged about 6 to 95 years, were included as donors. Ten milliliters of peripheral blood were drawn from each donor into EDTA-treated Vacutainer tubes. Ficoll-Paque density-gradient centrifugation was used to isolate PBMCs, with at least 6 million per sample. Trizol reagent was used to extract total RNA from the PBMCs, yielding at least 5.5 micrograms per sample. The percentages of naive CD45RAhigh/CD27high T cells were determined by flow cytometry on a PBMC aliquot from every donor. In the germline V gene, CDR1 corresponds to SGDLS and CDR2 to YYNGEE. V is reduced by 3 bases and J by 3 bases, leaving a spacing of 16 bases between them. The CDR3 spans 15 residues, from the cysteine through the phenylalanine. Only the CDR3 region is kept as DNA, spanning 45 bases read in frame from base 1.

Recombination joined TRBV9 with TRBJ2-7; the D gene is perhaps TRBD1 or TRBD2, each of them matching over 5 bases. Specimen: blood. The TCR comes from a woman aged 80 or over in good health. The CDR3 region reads CASSALGTASYEQYF. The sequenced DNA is TGTGCCAGCAGCGCCCTCGGGACGGCTAGCTACGAGCAGTACTTC.